The sample holds many counts of the clone carrying this T cell receptor beta chain. This record comes from a study of blood T cell repertoires in COVID-19. This CDR3 comprises 14 residues. Looked up from germline, CDR1 is KGHDR and CDR2 is SFDVKD. Trimming cost V 5 bases and J 4 bases, with 12 bases left between them. Assay used: immunoSEQ multiplex PCR; TCRdb lists only in-frame clones, some missing. The sample has about 120,000 clones, more than 75% seen once. This receptor was obtained from a man between 60 and 75 years old with acute or convalescent COVID-19. Sequenced material: peripheral blood. This rearrangement joins TRBV24-1 to TRBJ2-3; TRBD2 might be the D (5 bases). Written as DNA, the CDR3 is TGTGCCACCAGTGGAGGGTTCCTGCCAGATACGCAGTATTTT. Translation gives CATSGGFLPDTQYF.